Presented here are 10 T cell receptor beta chains from one specimen sequenced in a study of Graves' ophthalmopathy and Graves' hyperthyroidism. Amplifying from RNA transcripts, the study obtained TCR beta CDR3 regions. RT-PCR with HTBI primers came first, then second-round multiplex PCR. TCRdb passed the multiplex PCR reads through MiXCR, listing each CDR3 protein once. The sample lists more than 550,000 distinct CDR3 sequences, just over 40% occurring once. The specimen sequenced was peripheral blood. All receptors come from an adult man with Graves' ophthalmopathy.

This clonotype has only a few counts. The genes are TRBV7-2 and TRBJ2-5; 15 positions agree with TRBD2. This CDR3 has 17 amino acids. Germline V gene sequence: CDR1 SGHTA, CDR2 FQGNSA. V trimming: 3 bases; J trimming: 5 bases; junction bases outside the gene matches: 7. As DNA, the CDR3 is TGTGCCAGCAGCTTGGGCGGACTAGCGGGAGGGTTGGAGACCCAGTACTTC. Its translation: CASSLGGLAGGLETQYF.

This clonotype was seen many times. The chain employs TRBV15 and TRBJ2-5; D call uncertain. Trimming shortened V by 3 bases and J by 2 bases, and 7 bases separated the two germline ends. This CDR3 region has 13 residues. Germline values: CDR1 LNHNV, CDR2 YYDKDF (reference sequence). CDR3 DNA sequence: TGTGCCACCAGCAGCCGGAAACAAGAGACCCAGTACTTC. Its translation is CATSSRKQETQYF.

With respect to this clonotype: One end of the junction varies from germline; a read error may be responsible. V and J are TRBV9 and TRBJ1-1; D not certain. CDR1 and CDR2 from the germline V gene are SGDLS and YYNGEE. The CDR3 loop spans 13 amino acids. CDR3 residues: CASSQDGTTGAFF. The CDR3 DNA sequence: TGTGCCAGCAGCCAAGACGGCACCACTGGAGCTTTCTTT.

V is TRBV12-3 or TRBV12-4 and J is TRBJ2-3; D not certain. This CDR3 is built from 12 residues. V shed 6 bases and J shed 14 bases, with 18 bases lying between them. CDR3 DNA sequence: TGTGCCAGCAGCCCACCAGACTGGCCACGGTATTTT. As protein: CASSPPDWPRYF.

This clonotype was counted at least ten times. This chain uses TRBV7-9 with TRBJ1-2; D gene ambiguous. The CDR3 is 16 amino acids. CDR1 is SEHNR and CDR2 is FQNEAQ in the germline V gene (reference sequence). Trimming took 4 bases from V and 4 from J, leaving 19 bases between them. The CDR3 DNA reads as TGTGCCAGCAGCTCACCTCACAGAACAGCTCTCTATGGCTACACCTTC. This codes for CASSSPHRTALYGYTF.

This clonotype was seen repeatedly, ten times or more. The chain couples TRBV3-1 to TRBJ2-7; D is ambiguous. The CDR3 length is 12 residues. V lost 1 base, J lost 6 bases, and 7 bases lay in between. CDR1 and CDR2 (germline): LGHDT, YNNKEL (reference sequence). CDR3 DNA sequence: TGTGCCAGCAGCCAAGTTGGTATCGAGCAGTACTTC. It yields the protein CASSQVGIEQYF.

With respect to this clonotype: A read error may explain this, as a much larger clone is one base away. The chain combines TRBV24-1 with TRBJ2-2; D is ambiguous. The CDR3 runs 13 residues. V was trimmed by 9 bases and J by 1 base, leaving 8 bases between them. Per germline, CDR1 KGHDR and CDR2 SFDVKD. The DNA of the CDR3 is TGTGCCACCGGACGGGTGAACACCGGGGAGCTGTTTTTT. Protein product: CATGRVNTGELFF.

The V and J genes are TRBV4-2 and TRBJ1-6, with TRBD1 matching over 9 bases. The V and J ends lost 2 bases and 5 bases, in that order; junction bases with no gene match: 7. CDR3 size: 17 residues. In germline, CDR1 is LGHNA, CDR2 YNFKEQ. The CDR3 region has the DNA TGTGCCAGCAGCCAAACACAGGGGGCGAGGGATAATTCACCCCTCCACTTT. Amino acids: CASSQTQGARDNSPLHF.

There are many counts of this clonotype. The chain has TRBV7-6 and TRBJ2-5; D possibly matches TRBD1 or TRBD2 (7 bases each). There are 17 residues in the CDR3. CDR1 SGHVS and CDR2 FNYEAQ come from the germline V gene. V shed 0 bases and J shed 1 base, with 15 bases lying between them. The CDR3 DNA is TGTGCCAGCAGCTTAGCGCAGGGAGGGGGCTTCCAAGAGACCCAGTACTTC. As protein: CASSLAQGGGFQETQYF. The full variable domain, its missing parts supplied by reference TRBV7-6 and TRBJ2-5, is GAGVSQSPRYKVTKRGQDVALRCDPISGHVSLYWYRQALGQGPEFLTYFNYEAQQDKSGLPNDRFSAERPEGSISTLTIQRTEQRDSAMYRCASSLAQGGGFQETQYFGPGTRLLVL.

This clonotype was seen ten or more times. The V call is TRBV29-1, the J call TRBJ1-4; D possibly corresponds to TRBD1 (6 bases). V gave up 4 bases and J gave up 3 bases, with 15 bases separating them. The CDR3 totals 15 residues. Germline CDR1 reads SQVTM; CDR2 reads ANQGSEA. The CDR3 loop is CSVANPTGPNEKLFF. In DNA, the CDR3 is TGCAGCGTTGCTAACCCGACAGGCCCTAATGAAAAACTGTTTTTT.